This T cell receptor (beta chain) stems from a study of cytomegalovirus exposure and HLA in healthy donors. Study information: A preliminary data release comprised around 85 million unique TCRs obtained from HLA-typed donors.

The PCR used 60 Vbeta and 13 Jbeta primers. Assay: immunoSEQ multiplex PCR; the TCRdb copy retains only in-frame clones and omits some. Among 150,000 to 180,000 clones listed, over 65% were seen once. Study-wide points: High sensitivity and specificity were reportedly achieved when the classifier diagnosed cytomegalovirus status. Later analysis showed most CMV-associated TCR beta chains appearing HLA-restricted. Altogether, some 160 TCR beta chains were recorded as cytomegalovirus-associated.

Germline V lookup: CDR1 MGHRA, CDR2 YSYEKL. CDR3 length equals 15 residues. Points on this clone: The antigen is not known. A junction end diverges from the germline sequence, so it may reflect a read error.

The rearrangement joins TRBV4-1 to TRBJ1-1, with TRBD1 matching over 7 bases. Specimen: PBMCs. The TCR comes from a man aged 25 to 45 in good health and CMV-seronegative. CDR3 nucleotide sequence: TGCGCCAGCAGCGAACGACAGGGTATGAACCCTGAAGCTTTCTTT. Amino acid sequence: CASSERQGMNPEAFF.